This T cell receptor beta chain is from a study of neurological immune-mediated disorders. The overall study: The study included around 34 multiple sclerosis patients, roughly 30 relapsing-remitting and 3 secondary progressive.

This clonotype showed up many times. An end of the junction differs from the germline gene, which may be a read error. TCRdb processed the 5' RACE reads anew with MiXCR; each CDR3 protein has one entry. The table lists about 120,000 distinct CDR3 sequences, roughly 3.1% of them singletons. The CDR3 spans 15 residues. Looked up from germline, CDR1 is SGHTA and CDR2 is FQGNSA. The chain carries TRBV7-2 and TRBJ2-5, with D possibly being TRBD2 (6 bases). The receptor was isolated from a woman in her 30s with multiple sclerosis. The specimen was PBMCs. Written as DNA, the CDR3 is TGTGCCACCAGAATAACCCCGGGACTTCAAGGGACCCAGTACTTC. Its translation is CATRITPGLQGTQYF.